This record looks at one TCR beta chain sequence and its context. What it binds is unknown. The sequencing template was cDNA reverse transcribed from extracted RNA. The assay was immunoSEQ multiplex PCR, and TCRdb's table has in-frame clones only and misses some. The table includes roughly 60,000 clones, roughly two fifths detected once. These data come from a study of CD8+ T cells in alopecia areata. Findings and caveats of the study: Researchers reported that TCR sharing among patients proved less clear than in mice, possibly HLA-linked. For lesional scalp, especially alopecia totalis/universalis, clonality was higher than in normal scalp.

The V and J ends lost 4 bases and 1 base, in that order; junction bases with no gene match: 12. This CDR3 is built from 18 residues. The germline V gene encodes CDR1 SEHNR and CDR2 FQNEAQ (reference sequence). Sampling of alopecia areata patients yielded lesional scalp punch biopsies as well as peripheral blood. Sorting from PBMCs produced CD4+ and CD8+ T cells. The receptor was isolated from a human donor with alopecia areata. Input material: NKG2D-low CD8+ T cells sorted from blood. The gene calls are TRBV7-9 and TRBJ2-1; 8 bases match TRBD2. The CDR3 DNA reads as TGTGCCAGCAGCTCCGGGAGGGCGGTTTATAGGTCCTACAATGAGCAGTTCTTC. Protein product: CASSSGRAVYRSYNEQFF.